The clone carrying this T cell receptor beta chain was detected only a few times. The antigen is unknown. CFSE-labeled cells were stimulated with autologous monocytes plus recombinant SARS-CoV-2 spike or nucleoprotein. Mild-to-severe COVID-19 survivors were the donors. Each stimulated subset culture started from 5x10^5 cells. CDR1 is SEHNR and CDR2 is FQNEAQ in the germline V gene (reference sequence). V was cut by 2 bases and J by 7 bases, with 9 bases left in between. The CDR3 contains 13 residues. TCRdb's copy holds only in-frame clones and misses some; the assay was immunoSEQ multiplex PCR. Seen here are some 710 clones, approximately 7.5% observed once, and the top ten hold under 13%. This record comes from a study of CD4 T cell repertoires in COVID-19. Study at large: Relabeled CFSE-low cells, IL-2-expanded for 9 to 10 days, met spikes from other coronaviruses. Study-wide results and limits: SARS-CoV and/or HKU1 spike cultures shared between about 6 and 26% of SARS-CoV-2 clonotypes.

The source material was circulating follicular helper CD4+ T cells, cultured in vitro, sampled after recovery from COVID-19. The sequence came from a human donor who had COVID-19. The genes are TRBV7-9 and TRBJ2-1; D is undetermined. The CDR3 DNA reads TGTGCCAGCAGCTTAAACAGTCTAAATGAGCAGTTCTTC. Protein product: CASSLNSLNEQFF.